This T cell receptor beta chain was found in a study of response to subunit inactivated influenza vaccine. Study-level points and caveats: It was the authors' suggestion that each seasonal influenza vaccination recruits few new T cells.

This clonotype was picked up many times. Its antigen is unidentified. V was pared by 8 bases and J by 8 bases, with 15 bases between. Germline V CDR1 and CDR2: SQVTM, ANQGSEA. This CDR3 comprises 12 residues. TCRdb re-derived calls from the RT-PCR reads in MiXCR, one entry per CDR3 protein. The top ten clones hold around 10% of a sample with about 700,000 distinct CDR3 sequences, approximately 15% of them seen once. The rearrangement joins TRBV29-1 to TRBJ1-4; no definite D call. The sample here was PBMCs from blood, taken 11 to 12 days after vaccination. This sequence was found in a man aged 50 to 59 who received an inactivated influenza vaccine. The CDR3 loop is CSIGINGEKLFF. The DNA of the CDR3 is TGCAGCATCGGCATAAATGGCGAAAAACTGTTTTTT.